This is a list of T cell receptor beta chains from one sample in a study of blood T cell repertoires in COVID-19. Generated by immunoSEQ multiplex PCR, the TCRdb table keeps only in-frame clones and is missing some. Seen here are fewer than 300,000 clones, 75% to 95% observed once, and the top ten hold approximately 1.2%. The sample comprised PBMCs or T cells enriched from blood (not recorded which). The source is a woman in her twenties or thirties who had recovered from COVID-19. Both conserved end residues are part of each CDR3. Clone size is not always given. Where it is, it says once, few, many or a class for expanded clones.

length: 15
V: TRBV6-2/TRBV6-3
size: .
J: TRBJ1-4
CDR3: CASSYSRTSDEKLFF

length: 14
V: TRBV20-1
size: .
J: TRBJ2-7
CDR3: CSASPGTGRYEQYF

length: 16
V: TRBV7-3
size: .
J: TRBJ2-1
CDR3: CASSLTGRSSYNEQFF

length: 15
V: TRBV7-2
size: .
J: TRBJ2-1
CDR3: CASSLRWEGNNEQFF

length: 11
V: TRBV20-1
size: .
J: TRBJ1-1
CDR3: CSARDSNEAFF

length: 15
V: TRBV28
size: once
J: TRBJ1-4
CDR3: CASSLPLGAGEKLFF

length: 13
V: TRBV6-1
size: .
J: TRBJ1-2
CDR3: CASSEASGYGYTF

length: 17
V: TRBV3-1/TRBV3-2
size: .
J: TRBJ2-1
CDR3: CASSQPGTSGTYNEQFF

length: 14
V: TRBV19
size: once
J: TRBJ2-1
CDR3: CASSIDLRQYEQFF

length: 14
V: TRBV28
size: .
J: TRBJ2-7
CDR3: CASSLTGVNNEQYF

length: 15
V: TRBV5-4
size: .
J: TRBJ2-7
CDR3: CASSGGTSGRREQYF

length: 15
V: TRBV4-3
size: .
J: TRBJ2-7
CDR3: CASSQDGEISDEQYF

length: 13
V: TRBV6-5
size: .
J: TRBJ2-7
CDR3: CASRPGVSYEQYF

length: 15
V: TRBV3-1/TRBV3-2
size: .
J: TRBJ2-7
CDR3: CASSQLAGKGYEQYF

length: 17
V: TRBV7-9
size: .
J: TRBJ1-2
CDR3: CASSFSPPEASNYGYTF

length: 15
V: TRBV5-1
size: once
J: TRBJ1-1
CDR3: CASSRGLAVNTEAFF

length: 17
V: TRBV27
size: .
J: TRBJ2-7
CDR3: CASSQQGLAGGIYEQYF

length: 16
V: TRBV7-9
size: .
J: TRBJ2-1
CDR3: CASSFLGTSASNEQFF

length: 15
V: TRBV6-5
size: .
J: TRBJ1-6
CDR3: CASSSLTGLNSPLHF

length: 18
V: TRBV2
size: .
J: TRBJ2-1
CDR3: CASSEAGLAGLYRNEQFF